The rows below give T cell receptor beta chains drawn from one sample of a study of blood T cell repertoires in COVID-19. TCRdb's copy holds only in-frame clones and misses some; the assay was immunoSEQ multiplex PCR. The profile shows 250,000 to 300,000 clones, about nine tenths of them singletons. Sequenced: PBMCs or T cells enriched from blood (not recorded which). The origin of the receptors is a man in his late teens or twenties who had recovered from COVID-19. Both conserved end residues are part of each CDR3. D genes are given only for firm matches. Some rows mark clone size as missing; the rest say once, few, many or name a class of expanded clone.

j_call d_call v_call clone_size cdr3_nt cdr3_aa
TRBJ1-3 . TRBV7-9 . TGTGCCAGCAGCTCGGGGCAGGGAGGAAGAAACACCATATATTTT CASSSGQGGRNTIYF
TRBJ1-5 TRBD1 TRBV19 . TGTGCCAGTAGTATCCCCTTGGTGACAGGGAAGAGTGGCAATCAGCCCCAGCATTTT CASSIPLVTGKSGNQPQHF
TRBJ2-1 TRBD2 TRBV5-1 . TGCGCCAGCAGCGGGCGGACTAGCGGCCTTTCCTACAATGAGCAGTTCTTC CASSGRTSGLSYNEQFF
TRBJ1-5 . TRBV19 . TGTGCCAGTAGTACCCCCCCAGGGTTGGATCAGCCCCAGCATTTT CASSTPPGLDQPQHF
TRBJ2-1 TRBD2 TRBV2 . TGTGCCAGCAGGACCCTGAGCGGGACTAGTAGTAATGAGCAGTTCTTC CASRTLSGTSSNEQFF
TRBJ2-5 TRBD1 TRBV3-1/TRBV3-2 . TGTGCCAGCAGCAACCTCGACAGGGGGTGGGAGACCCAGTACTTC CASSNLDRGWETQYF
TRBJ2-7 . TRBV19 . TGTGCCAGTAGTATAGCAAGGAGGGGCCTGTACGAGCAGTACTTC CASSIARRGLYEQYF
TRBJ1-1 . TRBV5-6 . TGTGCCAGCAGCTTGCCGCGAACCCGGGGGACTGAAGCTTTCTTT CASSLPRTRGTEAFF
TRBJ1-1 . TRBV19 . TGTGCCAGTAGTAAAGGGGTGAGCACTGAAGCTTTCTTT CASSKGVSTEAFF
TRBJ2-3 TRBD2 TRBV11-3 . TGTGCCAGCAGCTTAGCGGGGGGAATCACAGATACGCAGTATTTT CASSLAGGITDTQYF
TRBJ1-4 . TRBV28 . TGTGCCTCCGGGGAGGTCTATAATGAAAAACTGTTTTTT CASGEVYNEKLFF
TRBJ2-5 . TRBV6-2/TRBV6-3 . TGTGCCAGCAGTGACCAGGGGGGAGGTTTGACCCAGTACTTC CASSDQGGGLTQYF
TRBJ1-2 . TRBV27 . TGTGCCAGCAGCCCAACAGGGATTGATGGCTACACCTTC CASSPTGIDGYTF
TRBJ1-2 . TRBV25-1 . TGTGCCAGCAGTGCCGTGGGGGGTTTCTATGGCTACACCTTC CASSAVGGFYGYTF
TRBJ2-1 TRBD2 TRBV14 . TGTGCCAGCAGCCTAAGCGGGGCCTACAATGAGCAGTTCTTC CASSLSGAYNEQFF
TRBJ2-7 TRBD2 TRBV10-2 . TGCGCCAGCAGTGATAATAGCGGGACCAATTACGAGCAGTACTTC CASSDNSGTNYEQYF
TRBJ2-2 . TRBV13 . TGTGCCAGCAGCTCAAAACTTCAGGGTCGAGCCACCGGGGAGCTGTTTTTT CASSSKLQGRATGELFF
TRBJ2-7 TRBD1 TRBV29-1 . TGCAGCGTTAGGGACAGCTCCTACGAGCAGTACTTC CSVRDSSYEQYF
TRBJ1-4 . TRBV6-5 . TGTGCCAGCAGTTTAGGGGCGACAGAAAAACTGTTTTTT CASSLGATEKLFF
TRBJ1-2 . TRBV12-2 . TGTGCAAGTCGCCCGTGGGGGGAAATATTCTATGGCTACACCTTC CASRPWGEIFYGYTF
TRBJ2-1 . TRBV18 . TGTGCCAGCTCCCCCGGGGTGGCGGGGCGCCATGAGCAGTTCTTC CASSPGVAGRHEQFF
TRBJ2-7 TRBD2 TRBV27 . TGTGCCAGCAAAACAAAACAGGAACTAGCGAAATCCGACGAGCAGTACTTC CASKTKQELAKSDEQYF
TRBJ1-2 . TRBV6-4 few TGTGCCACCATGGGTCCGGGTAACTATGGCTACACCTTC CATMGPGNYGYTF
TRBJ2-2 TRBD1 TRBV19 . TGTGCCAGTAGTAACACACAGGGGTTCGGGGAGCTGTTTTTT CASSNTQGFGELFF
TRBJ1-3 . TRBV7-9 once TGTGCCAGCAGCTTAGCGGGGGGAACTGGAAACACCATATATTTT CASSLAGGTGNTIYF
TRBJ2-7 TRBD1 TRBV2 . TGTGCCAGCAGCCGGGACAGGGGCTACGAGCAGTACTTC CASSRDRGYEQYF
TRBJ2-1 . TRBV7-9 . TGTGCCAGCAGCTTAGCTGGCAGACACGATGAGCAGTTCTTC CASSLAGRHDEQFF
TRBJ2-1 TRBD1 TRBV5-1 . TGCGCCAGCAGCGACCCGGGACAGGGAGGAAATGAGCAGTTCTTC CASSDPGQGGNEQFF
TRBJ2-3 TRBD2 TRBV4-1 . TGCGCCCCCAGCCGAAGGGGTAGCGGGGGGGCCGGGACCATTGGAGATACGCAGTATTTT CAPSRRGSGGAGTIGDTQYF
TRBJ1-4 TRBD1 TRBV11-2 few TGTGCCAGCAGCTTATGGGGACAGTCTCTAACTAATGAAAAACTGTTTTTT CASSLWGQSLTNEKLFF
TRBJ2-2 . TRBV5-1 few TGCGCCAGCAGTAGTCACGGGGAGAACACCGGGGAGCTGTTTTTT CASSSHGENTGELFF
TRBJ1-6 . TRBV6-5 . TGTGCCACCCTTTGGACTAGTGATTCACCCCTCCACTTT CATLWTSDSPLHF
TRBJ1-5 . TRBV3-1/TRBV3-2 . TGTGCCAGCAGCCAAGATGGGCCACAGCCCCAGCATTTT CASSQDGPQPQHF
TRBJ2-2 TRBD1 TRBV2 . TGTGCCAGCAGTGAGAGGACAGGGGGTACCGGGGAGCTGTTTTTT CASSERTGGTGELFF
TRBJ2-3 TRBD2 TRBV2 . TGTGCCAGCAGTGTTGTTTACGGGACTAGCGGGAGAGCAGATACGCAGTATTTT CASSVVYGTSGRADTQYF
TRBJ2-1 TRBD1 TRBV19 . TGTGCCAGTAGTATAGAGACAGGGGGTCGGACCCAGTTCTTC CASSIETGGRTQFF
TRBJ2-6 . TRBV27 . TGTGCCAGCAGTTTAGGGGGCTGGGCCAACGTCCTGACTTTC CASSLGGWANVLTF
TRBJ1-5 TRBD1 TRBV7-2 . TGTGCCAGCAGCCCCAGAGGGGGCAGTCAGCCCCAGCATTTT CASSPRGGSQPQHF
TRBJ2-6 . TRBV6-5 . TGTGCCAGCAGTTACACAACAGAAGCTGGGGCCAACGTCCTGACTTTC CASSYTTEAGANVLTF
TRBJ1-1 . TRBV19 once TGTGCCAGTAGGCTTGGACTAAACACTGAAGCTTTCTTT CASRLGLNTEAFF